The 23 T cell receptor beta chains listed next were all sequenced from one sample in a study of T cells after yellow fever vaccination. TCRdb re-called the 5' RACE reads with MiXCR, one entry per CDR3 protein. The data hold 400,000 to 450,000 distinct CDR3 sequences, with roughly a sixth observed a single time. The input for sequencing was PBMCs, taken before the yellow fever booster vaccination. These receptor sequences come from a man aged 18 to 30 who received the YFV17D yellow fever vaccine.

This clonotype was detected a few times. V gene TRBV10-3 combines with J gene TRBJ2-3, with 10 bases fitting TRBD2. J was trimmed by 6 bases and V by 3 bases; bases with no gene match: 0. Germline V lookup: CDR1 ENHRY, CDR2 SYGVKD. This CDR3 comprises 13 residues. In nucleotides, the CDR3 is TGTGCCATCAGTGAACTAGCGGGGGATACGCAGTATTTT. Translating it yields CAISELAGDTQYF.

This clonotype was seen a handful of times. The J gene is TRBJ2-1, the V gene TRBV28; possible D gene TRBD1, 7 bases. CDR3 length: 15 residues. Trimming shortened V by 5 bases and J by 2 bases, and 13 bases separated the two germline ends. Germline V gene sequence: CDR1 MDHEN, CDR2 SYDVKM. CDR3 DNA: TGTGCCAGCAGTGGACGCGGGACAGCCTACAATGAGCAGTTCTTC. Amino acids: CASSGRGTAYNEQFF.

This clonotype came up a few times. CDR3 sequence reads: CASSERPSGDPDTQYF. CDR3 sequence (DNA): TGTGCCAGCAGCGAAAGGCCTAGCGGGGATCCAGATACGCAGTATTTT. This rearrangement joins TRBV3-1 to TRBJ2-3, with 9 bases aligning to TRBD2. The CDR3 length is 16 residues. V was pared by 5 bases and J by 4 bases, with 10 bases of the junction left unmatched. Germline assignment: CDR1 LGHDT and CDR2 YNNKEL (reference sequence).

The chain is built from TRBV3-1 and TRBJ2-3, with a possible D match to TRBD1 (6 bases). The germline V gene encodes CDR1 LGHDT and CDR2 YNNKEL (reference sequence). The germline V and J ends were trimmed by 10 bases and 1 base, with 12 bases remaining between them. This CDR3 contains 13 residues. The CDR3 sequence: CATAWTGTDTQYF. Here the CDR3 DNA reads TGTGCCACCGCTTGGACAGGCACAGATACGCAGTATTTT.

This clonotype has more than one count but fewer than ten. This chain connects TRBV18 to TRBJ2-5; D ambiguous. Germline lookup yields CDR1 KGHSH and CDR2 LQKENI. CDR3 length equals 12 residues. Trimming stripped 0 bases from V and 5 bases from J, with 4 bases between. This CDR3 is CASSPPAETQYF. In DNA form, the CDR3 reads TGTGCCAGCTCACCACCGGCCGAGACCCAGTACTTC.

The chain recombines TRBV6-1 with TRBJ2-3, with 7 positions matching TRBD2. V lost 4 bases, J lost 1 base, and 2 bases stayed unmatched. The CDR3 covers 14 residues. Germline-derived CDR1 and CDR2 are MNHNS and SASEGT. In DNA form, the CDR3 reads TGTGCCAGCAGTGCGGCGGGGGGCACAGATACGCAGTATTTT. Translation gives CASSAAGGTDTQYF.

The CDR3 DNA follows: TGTGCCAGCAGTCAGGGGACTGGGAGGTTCTTC. Translating it yields CASSQGTGRFF. V gene TRBV6-5 combines with J gene TRBJ2-1; TRBD1 or TRBD2 may be the D gene (6 bases each). Deletions cut 5 bases from V and 15 bases from J, with 14 bases between. Germline values: CDR1 MNHEY, CDR2 SVGAGI. The CDR3 sequence is 11 residues long.

This clonotype was observed a few times. The V call is TRBV6-2 or TRBV6-3, the J call TRBJ1-2, with D unclear. This CDR3 region has 11 residues. Trimming cost V 6 bases and J 7 bases, with 9 bases left between them. Germline V CDR1 and CDR2: MNHEY, SVGEGT. CDR3 amino acids: CASSSGIGYTF. DNA of the CDR3: TGTGCCAGCAGCTCGGGGATTGGCTACACCTTC.

This clonotype was picked up a small number of times. The V call is TRBV7-3, the J call TRBJ2-5, with TRBD1 identical over 11 bases. V lost 2 bases and J lost 0; bases outside the gene matches: 2. This CDR3 is built from 16 residues. CDR1 and CDR2 (germline): SGHTA, FQGTGA. CDR3 nucleotide sequence: TGTGCCAGCAGCTTAGGGACAGGGGGGCACCAAGAGACCCAGTACTTC. Protein product: CASSLGTGGHQETQYF.

The chain is built from TRBV18 and TRBJ1-2; TRBD1 agrees at 9 bases. CDR1 is KGHSH and CDR2 is LQKENI in the germline V gene. V lost 3 bases to trimming and J lost 1 base; unmatched junction nucleotides: 9. The CDR3 covers 17 residues. CDR3 protein: CASSPQQGAGINYGYTF. The CDR3 region has the DNA TGTGCCAGCTCACCGCAACAGGGGGCCGGGATTAACTATGGCTACACCTTC.

The V call is TRBV6-2 or TRBV6-3, the J call TRBJ1-1; D uncertain. The germline V gene has CDR1 MNHEY and CDR2 SVGEGT. This CDR3 is built from 12 residues. V was trimmed by 8 bases and J by 7 bases, leaving 14 bases between them. The CDR3 is CASGRDGFEAFF. The CDR3 DNA follows: TGTGCCAGCGGGAGAGATGGTTTTGAAGCTTTCTTT.

This clonotype has a handful of counts. This rearrangement joins TRBV5-1 to TRBJ1-2; maybe TRBD1 (5 bases). The CDR3 has 15 residues. Trimming removed 4 bases from V and 8 bases from J, with 21 bases in between. Germline V gene sequence: CDR1 SGHRS, CDR2 YFSETQ. The CDR3 nucleotides read TGCGCCAGCAGCCTGGAACCGGGACTTCGGGTAGGCTACACCTTC. Its translation is CASSLEPGLRVGYTF.

The V call is TRBV7-2, the J call TRBJ1-1; D uncertain. The ends were cut back, 5 bases at V and 5 bases at J, with 12 bases in the middle. This CDR3 region has 13 residues. The germline V gene encodes CDR1 SGHTA and CDR2 FQGNSA. Here the CDR3 DNA reads TGTGCCAGCAGCATAAAGAGGAGTACTGAAGCTTTCTTT. This encodes CASSIKRSTEAFF.

V usage is TRBV10-3 and J usage is TRBJ2-7; 12 bases are a match to TRBD2. Germline assignment: CDR1 ENHRY and CDR2 SYGVKD. This CDR3 has 14 residues. V lost 10 bases, J lost 0 bases, and 4 bases stayed unmatched. CDR3 nucleotide sequence: TGTGCCACCAGGACTAGCGGGGACTCCTACGAGCAGTACTTC. Encoded protein: CATRTSGDSYEQYF.

This clonotype was found a few times. V is TRBV5-1 and J is TRBJ1-1; possibly TRBD1 for D (5 bases). Germline CDR1 reads SGHRS; CDR2 reads YFSETQ. The CDR3 contains 16 residues. V was pared by 7 bases and J by 6 bases, with 25 bases between. CDR3 protein: CASGEQGGTLSAEAFF. CDR3 nucleotides: TGCGCCAGCGGGGAGCAGGGAGGAACGCTTAGCGCTGAAGCTTTCTTT.

This clonotype has a handful of counts. The CDR3 DNA is TGCAGCGCCGCGGACGGGACAATGGATACGCAGTATTTT. Translation: CSAADGTMDTQYF. The rearrangement uses TRBV29-1 and TRBJ2-3, with D possibly being TRBD1 (6 bases). Germline loops: CDR1 SQVTM, CDR2 ANQGSEA. With 7 bases removed from V and 6 bases from J, the gap between germline ends came to 17 bases. This CDR3 has 13 amino acids.

This clonotype has at least ten counts. The rearrangement joins TRBV30 to TRBJ2-7; 8 bases line up with TRBD1. The V and J ends lost 0 bases and 2 bases, in that order; junction bases with no gene match: 6. The CDR3 has 15 amino acids. Looked up from germline, CDR1 is GTSNPN and CDR2 is SVGIG (reference sequence). The CDR3 region is CAWSVGTGVPYEQYF. The CDR3 DNA follows: TGTGCCTGGAGTGTAGGGACAGGAGTACCCTACGAGCAGTACTTC.

This clonotype was counted between two and nine times. The chain combines TRBV6-2 or TRBV6-3 with TRBJ2-2; 9 bases are shared with TRBD1. Trimming took 1 base from V and 0 from J; bases not matched to a gene: 3. Germline loops: CDR1 MNHEY, CDR2 SVGEGT. The CDR3 spans 17 residues. The CDR3 DNA reads as TGTGCCAGCAGTTACTGGAGGGACAGGGCGAACACCGGGGAGCTGTTTTTT. Its translation: CASSYWRDRANTGELFF.

V gene TRBV7-2 combines with J gene TRBJ1-2; unclear D gene. Trimming took 3 bases from V and 5 from J, leaving 10 bases between them. The length of the CDR3 is 13 residues. CDR1 is SGHTA and CDR2 is FQGNSA in the germline V gene. The CDR3 nucleotides read TGTGCCAGCAGCTTCGACCTAGTGTATGGCTACACCTTC. Protein: CASSFDLVYGYTF.

This clonotype occurred a few times. The V call is TRBV6-2 or TRBV6-3, the J call TRBJ2-3; D is uncertain. The CDR3 consists of 15 residues. Trimming pared 2 bases from V and 2 bases from J, leaving 11 bases between. From germline, CDR1 is MNHEY and CDR2 SVGEGT. CDR3 sequence (DNA): TGTGCCAGCAGTTACCTTTCGGGTACCACAGATACGCAGTATTTT. Protein product: CASSYLSGTTDTQYF.

The chain recombines TRBV6-5 with TRBJ2-2, with D tentatively TRBD2 (5 bases). V was shortened by 0 bases and J by 7 bases, with 6 bases between the two germline ends. This CDR3 comprises 13 residues. The germline V gene encodes CDR1 MNHEY and CDR2 SVGAGI. The CDR3 nucleotides read TGTGCCAGCAGTTACTCGGGAGTCGGGGAGCTGTTTTTT. Protein: CASSYSGVGELFF.

A remark on this clonotype: A clone one base away is much larger, so this may be a read error. V is TRBV12-3 or TRBV12-4 and J is TRBJ2-3; maybe TRBD1 (5 bases). CDR3 size: 13 residues. CDR3 bases: TGTGCCAGCAGACCGACAGCCACAGATACGCAGTTTTTT. This codes for CASRPTATDTQFF.

The rearrangement uses TRBV4-2 and TRBJ2-1, with TRBD2 matching over 8 bases. From germline, CDR1 is LGHNA and CDR2 YNFKEQ. Unmatched junction bases numbered 6, after V lost 7 bases and J lost 7 bases. The CDR3 sequence is 13 residues long. The CDR3 DNA is TGTGCCAGCAAGGGACTAGTATCTAATGAGCAGTTCTTC. It encodes CASKGLVSNEQFF.